This T cell receptor (beta chain) was documented in a study of OX40 agonist ivuxolimab in advanced cancers. The germline V and J ends were trimmed by 6 bases and 6 bases, with 12 bases remaining between them. The CDR3 sequence is 13 residues long. The V gene's germline CDR1 is MNHEY and CDR2 SVGAGI. TCRdb's copy holds only in-frame clones and misses some; the assay was immunoSEQ multiplex PCR. The profile shows 85,000 to 100,000 clones, around 85% of them singletons. The material sequenced was CD4+ or CD8+ T cells sorted from blood, taken in a trial of the OX40 agonist ivuxolimab. J is TRBJ1-5 and V is TRBV6-5; D uncertain. This clonotype was obtained from an adult with an advanced solid tumor such as melanoma, head and neck, liver or kidney cancer. The CDR3 is CASSQFVGQPQHF. In DNA form, the CDR3 reads TGTGCCAGCAGCCAATTCGTTGGTCAGCCCCAGCATTTT.